These 15 T cell receptor beta chains originate from one sample sequenced in a study of a mutant IDH1 vaccine in newly diagnosed glioma. Their target antigens are unknown. The sample's time point: week 11, during vaccination. In the vaccine, a single dose held 300 ug of the mutant IDH1 20-mer peptide, along with topical imiquimod. Sequenced by immunoSEQ multiplex PCR; TCRdb stores in-frame clones only, minus some. The profile shows 20,000 to 25,000 clones, roughly 78% of them singletons. Sequencing was performed on PBMCs, taken from a glioma patient whose treatment included an IDH1 peptide vaccine. These receptors were obtained from a man aged 35-49 years with glioma.

In its sample, this clone was seen once. The CDR3: CSVSGTVNTGELFF. DNA for the CDR3: TGCAGCGTTAGCGGGACGGTGAACACCGGGGAGCTGTTTTTT. The chain is built from TRBV29-1 and TRBJ2-2, with 7 bases aligning to TRBD2. The junction had 4 bases not matched to a gene; V was cut back by 5 bases and J by 1 base. The CDR3 totals 14 residues. The germline V gene encodes CDR1 SQVTM and CDR2 ANQGSEA.

This chain connects TRBV6-1 to TRBJ1-2, with TRBD1 matching 8 bases. Germline CDR1 and CDR2: MNHNS and SASEGT. Losses at the gene ends were 6 bases for V and 8 bases for J; bases not matched to a gene: 14. This CDR3 has 15 residues. The CDR3 is CASSTGGQGGEGYTF. CDR3 sequence (DNA): TGTGCCAGCAGCACGGGAGGACAGGGAGGAGAAGGCTACACCTTC.

The chain is built from TRBV9 and TRBJ2-2; D is undetermined. Germline CDR1 and CDR2: SGDLS and YYNGEE. V was trimmed by 0 bases and J by 3 bases, leaving 9 bases between them. The CDR3 sequence is 15 residues long. The CDR3 loop is CASSVGHRDTGELFF. The CDR3 DNA reads as TGTGCCAGCAGCGTAGGGCACAGAGACACCGGGGAGCTGTTTTTT. The full variable domain, completed using reference TRBV9 and TRBJ2-2, is DSGVTQTPKHLITATGQRVTLRCSPRSGDLSVYWYQQSLDQGLQFLIQYYNGEERAKGNILERFSAQQFPDLHSELNLSSLELGDSALYFCASSVGHRDTGELFFGEGSRLTVL.

V usage is TRBV5-1 and J usage is TRBJ2-2; D is undetermined. Trimming took 1 base from V and 5 from J, leaving 9 bases between them. CDR3 size: 14 residues. CDR1 is SGHRS, CDR2 YFSETQ, per germline. The CDR3 sequence: CASSLSQITGELFF. The CDR3 coding sequence is TGCGCCAGCAGCTTGAGCCAGATTACCGGGGAGCTGTTTTTT.

This chain uses TRBV6-5 with TRBJ2-2; D remains ambiguous. CDR1 MNHEY and CDR2 SVGAGI come from the germline V gene. This CDR3 spans 14 amino acids. The V end lost 10 bases, the J end lost 0 bases, and 12 bases lay between the germline ends. The CDR3 spells CATAHNANTGELFF. The DNA of the CDR3 is TGTGCCACCGCCCATAATGCGAACACCGGGGAGCTGTTTTTT.

The chain combines TRBV19 with TRBJ1-5; 12 nucleotides agree with TRBD1. The V gene end was trimmed by 7 bases and the J gene end by 6 bases; junction bases not matched to a gene: 7. CDR3 length: 15 amino acids. CDR1 is LNHDA and CDR2 is SQIVND in the germline V gene (reference sequence). The CDR3: CASMGTGGLLQPQHF. CDR3 DNA sequence: TGTGCCAGTATGGGGACAGGGGGCCTACTTCAGCCCCAGCATTTT.

The chain employs TRBV2 and TRBJ2-5, with 8 bases aligning to TRBD1. Germline trimming cut 6 bases from V and 5 bases from J; bases unmatched to any gene: 11. The germline V gene has CDR1 SNHLY and CDR2 FYNNEI. The CDR3 spans 15 residues. The CDR3 loop reads CASRGQEPIQETQYF. The CDR3 coding sequence is TGTGCCAGCAGGGGACAGGAACCTATTCAGGAGACCCAGTACTTC.

The rearrangement uses TRBV7-6 and TRBJ2-7, with D unclear. Germline values: CDR1 SGHVS, CDR2 FNYEAQ. Trimming cost V 1 base and J 6 bases, with 10 bases left between them. This CDR3 comprises 13 residues. The CDR3, as DNA: TGTGCCAGCAGCTTAGACCGGCAAGGCGAGCAGTACGTC. Translation gives CASSLDRQGEQYV.

This clone was counted a few times. The final CDR3 position lacks the conserved phenylalanine or tryptophan, pointing to a likely read error. The limits of the CDR3 on the DNA are not certain, so only TCRdb's listed CDR3 is given. Distinct nucleotide sequences in the sample also encode this CDR3. The gene calls are TRBV20-1 and TRBJ2-7; TRBD1 reflects the table's D call only, with no check against the DNA. CDR1 and CDR2 (germline): DFQATT, SNEGSKA (reference sequence). With termini counted, the CDR3 has 10 amino acids. The CDR3: CSARDVGRGH.

In DNA, the CDR3 is TGCGCCAGCAGCCAAGGGGGGGGACTAGACATCACAGATACGCAGTATTTT. This encodes CASSQGGGLDITDTQYF. The gene calls are TRBV4-3 and TRBJ2-3, with 8 bases matching TRBD2. Germline CDR1 is LGHNA and CDR2 is YSLEER. The CDR3 has 17 residues. V lost 1 base and J lost 2; bases outside the gene matches: 8.

In its sample, this clone was seen once. The chain carries TRBV19 and TRBJ1-2; D gene ambiguous. The germline V gene has CDR1 LNHDA and CDR2 SQIVND (reference sequence). Trimming cost V 5 bases and J 0 bases, with 10 bases left between them. The CDR3 runs 14 residues. The CDR3, as DNA: TGTGCCAGTAGTTTAAGAGACTCTAACTATGGCTACACCTTC. This sequence encodes CASSLRDSNYGYTF.

The genes are TRBV5-1 and TRBJ2-1, with a possible D match to TRBD1 (6 bases). This CDR3 spans 15 amino acids. Germline CDR1 reads SGHRS; CDR2 reads YFSETQ. V was cut by 5 bases and J by 8 bases, with 20 bases left in between. In DNA, the CDR3 is TGCGCCAGCAGAACTCAGGGGCCCCTCAGCGATGAGCAGTTCTTC. This encodes CASRTQGPLSDEQFF.

This chain joins TRBV6-4 and TRBJ2-1, with D possibly being TRBD2 (6 bases). The CDR3 is 14 residues long. The V end lost 5 bases, the J end lost 2 bases, and 10 bases lay between the germline ends. Germline V gives CDR1 MRHNA, CDR2 SNTAGT. CDR3 bases: TGTGCCAGCAGTCGGACTAACCCCTACAATGAGCAGTTCTTC. Its protein is CASSRTNPYNEQFF.

This clone appeared once. The chain joins TRBV7-6 to TRBJ1-6; D is unclear. The CDR3 is 13 residues long. In germline, CDR1 is SGHVS, CDR2 FNYEAQ. The ends were cut back, 4 bases at V and 8 bases at J, with 9 bases in the middle. Written as DNA, the CDR3 is TGTGCCAGCAGCTACCAGAAGGATTCACCCCTCCACTTT. Residues: CASSYQKDSPLHF.

V gene TRBV10-1 combines with J gene TRBJ1-2; unclear D gene. Per the germline V gene, CDR1 is WNHNN and CDR2 is SYGVQD (reference sequence). The CDR3 is made up of 13 amino acids. Trimming pared 6 bases from V and 8 bases from J, leaving 16 bases between. The CDR3 loop reads CASSPGLGAGYTF. CDR3 DNA sequence: TGCGCCAGCAGCCCAGGACTTGGTGCAGGCTACACCTTC.